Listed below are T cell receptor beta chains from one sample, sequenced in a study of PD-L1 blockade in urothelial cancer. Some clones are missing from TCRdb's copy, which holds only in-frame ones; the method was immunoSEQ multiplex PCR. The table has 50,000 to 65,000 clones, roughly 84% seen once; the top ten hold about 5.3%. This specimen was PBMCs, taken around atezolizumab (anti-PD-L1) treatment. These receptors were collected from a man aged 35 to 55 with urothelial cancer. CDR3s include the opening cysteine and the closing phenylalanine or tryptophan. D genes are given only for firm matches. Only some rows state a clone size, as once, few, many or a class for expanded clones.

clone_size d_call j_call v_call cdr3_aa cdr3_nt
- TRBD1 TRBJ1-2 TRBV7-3 CASSLQGGTGYTF TGTGCCAGCAGCTTACAAGGGGGCACTGGCTACACCTTC
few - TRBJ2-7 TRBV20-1 CSARDQGLGRF TGCAGTGCTAGAGATCAGGGCTTGGGTCGCTTC
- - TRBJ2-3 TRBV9 CASSFSPNPRTDTQYF TGTGCCAGCAGCTTCTCCCCTAACCCCCGCACAGATACGCAGTATTTT
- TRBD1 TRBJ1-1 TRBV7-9 CASSFPTGVNTEAFF TGTGCCAGCAGCTTTCCGACAGGGGTGAACACTGAAGCTTTCTTT
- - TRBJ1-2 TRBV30 CASRSGGYTF TGTGCCTCGCGATCAGGCGGCTACACCTTC
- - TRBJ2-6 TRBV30 CAWSLGLGEPSGANVLTF TGTGCCTGGAGCCTAGGACTGGGTGAACCCTCTGGGGCCAACGTCCTGACTTTC
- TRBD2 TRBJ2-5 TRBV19 CASSRREQRETQYF TGTGCCAGTAGTCGGCGGGAGCAGCGGGAGACCCAGTACTTC
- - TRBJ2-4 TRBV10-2 CASSPSGTRLAKNIQYF TGCGCCAGCAGTCCTTCCGGGACAAGATTAGCCAAAAACATTCAGTACTTC
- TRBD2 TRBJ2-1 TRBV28 CASSSLGTSMVEQFF TGTGCCAGCAGTTCTCTCGGGACTAGCATGGTTGAGCAGTTCTTC
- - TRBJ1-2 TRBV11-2 CASSLDRGGVYGYTF TGTGCCAGCAGCTTAGATCGGGGAGGGGTCTATGGCTACACCTTC
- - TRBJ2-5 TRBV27 CASSSNFRQETQYF TGTGCCAGCAGTTCAAATTTCCGGCAAGAGACCCAGTACTTC
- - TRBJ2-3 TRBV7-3 CASSLETAPSTDTQYF TGTGCCAGCAGCTTAGAAACAGCACCTAGCACAGATACGCAGTATTTT
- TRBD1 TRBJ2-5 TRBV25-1 CASRSGGGLAQYF TGTGCCAGCAGATCAGGGGGCGGGCTAGCCCAGTACTTC
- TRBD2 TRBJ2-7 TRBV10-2 CACRLAGTPEQYF TGCGCCTGCCGGCTAGCGGGAACACCCGAGCAGTACTTC
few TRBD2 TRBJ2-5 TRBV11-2 CASRGGGEETQYF TGTGCCAGCCGCGGGGGAGGGGAAGAGACCCAGTACTTC
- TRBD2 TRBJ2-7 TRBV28 CASSLAGEAYEQYF TGTGCCAGCAGCTTAGCGGGAGAGGCCTACGAGCAGTACTTC
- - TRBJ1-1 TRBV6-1 CASSEIMNTEAFF TGTGCCAGCAGTGAAATAATGAACACTGAAGCTTTCTTT